Sequencing of this TCR beta chain was carried out in a study of blood T cell repertoires in COVID-19. Libraries were prepared by immunoSEQ multiplex PCR; TCRdb keeps only in-frame clonotypes and omits some of them. The sample records 150,000 to 200,000 clones, around 85% being singletons. From germline, CDR1 is LGHNA and CDR2 YNFKEQ. The V and J ends lost 5 bases and 6 bases, in that order; junction bases with no gene match: 6. The CDR3 has 14 residues. This clone showed up just once. The genes are TRBV4-2 and TRBJ1-4, with 7 bases aligning to TRBD1. The clonotype originates from a man older than 75 with COVID-19, enrolled during active disease. The source material was peripheral blood. The CDR3 DNA reads as TGTGCCAGCAGCAGGGACAGCGGATATGAAAAACTGTTTTTT. Its protein is CASSRDSGYEKLFF.